The 13 T cell receptor beta chains in this list originate from one sample, sequenced in a study of OX40 agonist ivuxolimab in advanced cancers. TCRdb's table, derived via immunoSEQ multiplex PCR, lists solely in-frame clones and lacks some. Of tens of thousands of clones detected, around 83% appear once; the ten largest clones hold around 20%. The specimen was CD4+ or CD8+ T cells sorted from blood, collected in a trial of the OX40 agonist ivuxolimab. Receptor source: an adult with an advanced solid tumor such as melanoma, head and neck, liver or kidney cancer.

The chain recombines TRBV9 with TRBJ2-7; TRBD1 agrees at 7 bases. V lost 3 bases to trimming and J lost 2 bases; unmatched junction nucleotides: 8. This CDR3 comprises 15 residues. CDR1 and CDR2 (germline): SGDLS, YYNGEE. The CDR3 DNA reads as TGTGCCAGCAGCGAGGGGGCAACGATTACCTACGAGCAGTACTTC. This translates into CASSEGATITYEQYF. Full variable domain (missing parts from reference TRBV9 and TRBJ2-7): DSGVTQTPKHLITATGQRVTLRCSPRSGDLSVYWYQQSLDQGLQFLIQYYNGEERAKGNILERFSAQQFPDLHSELNLSSLELGDSALYFCASSEGATITYEQYFGPGTRLTVT.

In this sample, this clone turned up a few times. V is TRBV30 and J is TRBJ1-1; tentative D call: TRBD1 (5 bases). The CDR3 consists of 11 residues. Trimming stripped 4 bases from V and 11 bases from J, with 14 bases between. CDR1 is GTSNPN, CDR2 SVGIG, per germline (reference sequence). CDR3 nucleotide sequence: TGTGCCTGGATGCAGGGACTCGATGCTTTCTTT. As protein: CAWMQGLDAFF.

The chain joins TRBV27 to TRBJ1-6; 7 bases match TRBD1. This CDR3 comprises 15 residues. J was trimmed by 8 bases and V by 7 bases; bases with no gene match: 11. CDR1 and CDR2 (germline): MNHEY, SMNVEV (reference sequence). In DNA form, the CDR3 reads TGTGCCAGCAAAATACCGGGACAGCAATATTCACCCCTCCACTTT. Translation gives CASKIPGQQYSPLHF.

V is TRBV18 and J is TRBJ2-7, with 10 positions matching TRBD1. CDR3 length: 17 amino acids. Germline CDR1 and CDR2: KGHSH and LQKENI. V gave up 0 bases and J gave up 4 bases; unmatched junction bases: 9. The DNA of the CDR3 is TGTGCCAGCTCACCACCGAGTATTAGGACAGGGGGTTACGAGCAGTACTTC. Its protein is CASSPPSIRTGGYEQYF.

The chain links TRBV6-1 to TRBJ2-5, with 7 nucleotides matching TRBD2. The better agreement between TRBJ2-7 and the DNA end casts doubt on the J call. The CDR3 loop spans 17 amino acids. Germline V gene lookup returns CDR1 MNHNS and CDR2 SASEGT. CDR3 protein: CASSEAFPLAVLYEQYF. The CDR3 DNA follows: TGTGCCAGCAGTGAAGCTTTTCCTCTAGCGGTCCTCTACGAGCAGTACTTC.

This clone was seen just once. This chain joins TRBV11-1 and TRBJ1-1, with D uncertain. In germline, CDR1 is SGHAT, CDR2 FQDESV (reference sequence). Trimming stripped 1 base from V and 2 bases from J, with 17 bases between. The CDR3 length is 17 residues. CDR3 in DNA: TGTGCCAGCAGCTTAGTTTTTCTAACGGCGGATAACACTGAAGCTTTCTTT. This codes for CASSLVFLTADNTEAFF.

This rearrangement joins TRBV21-1 to TRBJ2-1. TRBV21-1 corresponds to a pseudogene. CDR3 length: 12 amino acids. The CDR3 DNA sequence: TGTGCCAGCGGGGACGGGCCAAATGAGCAGTTCTTC. Residues: CASGDGPNEQFF.

The chain uses TRBV4-1 and TRBJ1-2; no clear D. CDR1 MGHRA and CDR2 YSYEKL come from the germline V gene. V was shortened by 3 bases and J by 6 bases, with 14 bases between the two germline ends. The CDR3 length is 14 residues. CDR3 coding DNA: TGCGCCAGCAGCCAGGCCTCCCCTTGGGATGGCTACACCTTC. Its translation is CASSQASPWDGYTF.

This clone has a single count. V gene TRBV7-3 combines with J gene TRBJ2-1, with 9 nucleotides matching TRBD2. This CDR3 has 16 amino acids. The junction had 5 bases not matched to a gene; V was cut back by 2 bases and J by 3 bases. The germline gives CDR1 SGHTA, CDR2 FQGTGA. The CDR3, as DNA: TGTGCCAGCAGCTTACCCTCTAGCGGGGACTACAATGAGCAGTTCTTC. Protein sequence: CASSLPSSGDYNEQFF.

The chain carries TRBV27 and TRBJ1-2; TRBD1 aligns across 10 bases. The germline CDR1 and CDR2 sequences are MNHEY and SMNVEV (reference sequence). This CDR3 comprises 15 residues. V gave up 3 bases and J gave up 7 bases; unmatched junction bases: 8. The CDR3 sequence is CASSLSPGQGSGYTF. In DNA, the CDR3 is TGTGCCAGCAGTTTGTCTCCGGGACAGGGGTCTGGCTACACCTTC.

The chain combines TRBV6-6 with TRBJ1-3; 8 nucleotides agree with TRBD1. The CDR3 consists of 14 residues. The germline CDR1 and CDR2 sequences are MNHNY and SVGAGI (reference sequence). The J segment lost 2 bases and the V segment lost 7 bases, leaving 4 bases of the junction unmatched. The CDR3 is CASIKTGAGNTIYF. The CDR3 DNA reads as TGTGCCAGCATCAAGACAGGGGCTGGAAACACCATATATTTT.

The CDR3 sequence: CASSVFRGATGELFF. In DNA, the CDR3 is TGTGCCAGCAGCGTGTTCAGGGGAGCCACCGGGGAGCTGTTTTTT. The chain joins TRBV9 to TRBJ2-2; possible D gene TRBD1, 6 bases. Trimming removed 2 bases from V and 4 bases from J, with 12 bases in between. The CDR3 totals 15 residues. Looked up from germline, CDR1 is SGDLS and CDR2 is YYNGEE.

The gene calls are TRBV7-8 and TRBJ1-5, with D perhaps matching TRBD1 (5 bases). The CDR3 runs 14 residues. Between the trimmed V and J ends, which lost 3 bases and 5 bases, there was a span of 11 bases. Germline V gene lookup returns CDR1 SGHVS and CDR2 FQNEAQ. For the CDR3, the DNA is TGTGCCAGCAGCTTCACCCAGGGATATCAGCCCCAGCATTTT. The encoded protein is CASSFTQGYQPQHF.